The 7 T cell receptor beta chains presented below share a single source sample, sequenced in a study of T cell changes during pregnancy in multiple sclerosis (dated by TCRdb to about 2019). The library was made by the immunoSEQ multiplex PCR assay. TCRdb obtained this table from immuneACCESS and retained in-frame rearrangements with V and J assigned. These tables miss some clones; where compared with another copy, unresolved V genes account for less than half of the shortfall, and the remainder is unexplained. Recorded for this sample are more than 20,000 clones; just under 85% of them occurred a single time. The ten most abundant clones make up more than 15% of the sample. The sequenced sample was CD8+ T cells from peripheral blood mononuclear cells, obtained in the first trimester of pregnancy. These receptors were collected from a female donor in good health, enrolled as a control in a pregnancy study.

This clone has a single count. The CDR3 bases are TGTGCCAGCTCACCCCTGGGACAGGGAGCCTATGGCTACACCTTC. It encodes CASSPLGQGAYGYTF. This chain connects TRBV18 to TRBJ1-2; 9 positions match TRBD1. J lost 4 bases, V lost 3 bases, and 6 bases had no gene match. Germline V gene lookup returns CDR1 KGHSH and CDR2 LQKENI. This CDR3 is built from 15 residues.

CDR3 residues: CASSDRDRGRSNEKLFF. The CDR3 bases are TGCGCCAGCAGCGACCGGGACAGGGGTCGATCTAATGAAAAACTGTTTTTT. The V and J genes are TRBV5-1 and TRBJ1-4, with 10 bases identical to TRBD1. With 4 bases clipped from V and 3 bases from J, the junction kept 9 bases outside the gene matches. CDR1 is SGHRS and CDR2 is YFSETQ in the germline V gene. CDR3 length: 17 residues.

This clone was detected once. J is TRBJ2-6 and V is TRBV6-1; TRBD2 matches 9 bases. V gave up 0 bases and J gave up 3 bases; unmatched junction bases: 0. This CDR3 is 16 amino acids long. From germline, CDR1 is MNHNS and CDR2 SASEGT. CDR3 in DNA: TGTGCCAGCAGTGAAGCTAGCGGGGGTGGGGCCAACGTCCTGACTTTC. Amino acids: CASSEASGGGANVLTF.

The gene calls are TRBV28 and TRBJ2-7; D may be TRBD2 (5 bases). Germline CDR1 MDHEN, CDR2 SYDVKM. The CDR3 covers 14 residues. The germline V and J ends were trimmed by 2 bases and 6 bases, with 14 bases remaining between them. The CDR3 is CASSLKPNRGEQYF. The CDR3 DNA sequence: TGTGCCAGCAGTTTAAAGCCTAACCGGGGCGAGCAGTACTTC.

The V and J genes are TRBV19 and TRBJ2-3; 9 nucleotides agree with TRBD2. The length of the CDR3 is 16 residues. Per germline, CDR1 LNHDA and CDR2 SQIVND (reference sequence). V was pared by 3 bases and J by 3 bases, with 7 bases of the junction left unmatched. As DNA, the CDR3 is TGTGCCAGTAGTATCCCTCTAGCGGGGCAAACAGATACGCAGTATTTT. It codes for CASSIPLAGQTDTQYF.

The genes are TRBV9 and TRBJ2-5; 8 bases line up with TRBD2. The CDR3 sequence is 16 residues long. V shed 6 bases, J shed 1 base, and the junction held 11 bases outside the gene matches. Germline CDR1 reads SGDLS; CDR2 reads YYNGEE. In DNA, the CDR3 is TGTGCCAGCACCTCGACGGCGGGGGGACCCCAAGAGACCCAGTACTTC. It codes for CASTSTAGGPQETQYF.

To note about this clone: In the same sample, other DNA sequences code for this CDR3. V gene TRBV6-1 combines with J gene TRBJ2-3; 11 nucleotides line up with TRBD2. Germline trimming cut 2 bases from V and 4 bases from J; bases unmatched to any gene: 2. CDR3 length: 15 residues. Germline CDR1 reads MNHNS; CDR2 reads SASEGT. The CDR3 spells CASSELAGGPDTQYF. The CDR3, as DNA: TGTGCCAGCAGTGAATTAGCGGGGGGGCCAGATACGCAGTATTTT.